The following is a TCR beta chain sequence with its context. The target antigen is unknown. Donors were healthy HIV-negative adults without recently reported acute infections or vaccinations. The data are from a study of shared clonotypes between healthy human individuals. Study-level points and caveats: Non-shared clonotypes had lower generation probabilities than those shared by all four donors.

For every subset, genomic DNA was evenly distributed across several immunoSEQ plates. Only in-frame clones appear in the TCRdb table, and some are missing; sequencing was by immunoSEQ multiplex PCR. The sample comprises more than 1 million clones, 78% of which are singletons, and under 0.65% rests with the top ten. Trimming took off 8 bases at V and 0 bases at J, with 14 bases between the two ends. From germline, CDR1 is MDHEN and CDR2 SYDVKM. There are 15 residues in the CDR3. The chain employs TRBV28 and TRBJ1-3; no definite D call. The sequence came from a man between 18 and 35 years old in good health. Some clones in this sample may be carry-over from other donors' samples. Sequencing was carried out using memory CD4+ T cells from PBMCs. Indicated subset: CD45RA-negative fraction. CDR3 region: CASYSISYSGNTIYF. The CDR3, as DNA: TGTGCCAGCTACAGCATTTCTTACTCTGGAAACACCATATATTTT.